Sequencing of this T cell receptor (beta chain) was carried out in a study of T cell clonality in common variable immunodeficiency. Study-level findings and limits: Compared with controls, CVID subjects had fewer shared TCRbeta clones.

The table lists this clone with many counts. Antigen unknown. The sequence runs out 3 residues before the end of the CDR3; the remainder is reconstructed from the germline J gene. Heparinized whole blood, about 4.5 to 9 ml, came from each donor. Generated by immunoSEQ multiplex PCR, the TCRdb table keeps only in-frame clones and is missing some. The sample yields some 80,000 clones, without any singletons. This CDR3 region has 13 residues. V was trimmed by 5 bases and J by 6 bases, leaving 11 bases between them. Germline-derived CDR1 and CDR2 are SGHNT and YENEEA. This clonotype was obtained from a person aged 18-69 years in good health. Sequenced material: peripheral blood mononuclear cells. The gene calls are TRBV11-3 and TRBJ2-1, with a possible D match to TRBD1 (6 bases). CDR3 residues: CASSQARGNEQFF. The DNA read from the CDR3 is TGTGCCAGCAGCCAGGCCAGGGGCAATGAG. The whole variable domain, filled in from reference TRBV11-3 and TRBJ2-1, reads EAGVVQSPRYKIIEKKQPVAFWCNPISGHNTLYWYLQNLGQGPELLIRYENEEAVDDSQLPKDRFSAERLKGVDSTLKIQPAELGDSAVYLCASSQARGNEQFFGPGTRLTVL.